This passage covers 8 T cell receptor beta chains from one sample sequenced in a study of T-cell reconstitution after alpha-beta-depleted transplantation in children (dated by TCRdb to 2016 to 2018). The treatment or condition label for this specimen denotes: allogeneic hematopoietic cell transplantation with graft depleted of TCRalphabeta T cells and CD19 B cells. The library was built by means of PCR. For sequencing, an Illumina HiSeq 2500 was employed. To normalize quantification of the TCRbeta repertoire, the TCR libraries were built with molecular barcoding that relied on unique molecular identifiers. TCRdb trimmed public reads at Q25 via fastp, called clones via MiXCR and kept in-frame beta chains. Merged by CDR3 protein, the rows form single entries marked with the most common genes and DNA. The sample includes about 260,000 distinct CDR3 sequences, with approximately 10% observed a single time. The top ten hold 20% to 25% of the sample.

The sample here was peripheral blood, taken 180 days after TCRalphabeta/CD19-depleted stem cell transplant. These receptors came from a male patient between 2 and 15 years old who had a stem cell transplant for chronic granulomatous disease, so the T cells may come from the graft donor.

This clonotype has ten or more counts. This chain connects TRBV7-3 to TRBJ2-7, with 10 bases that match TRBD2. CDR3 length: 15 residues. V lost 5 bases, J lost 4 bases, and 8 bases stayed unmatched. Germline loops: CDR1 SGHTA, CDR2 FQGTGA. The CDR3 reads CASSLLAGLGYEQYF. The DNA of the CDR3 is TGTGCCAGCAGCCTACTAGCGGGATTGGGGTACGAGCAGTACTTC.

This clonotype has a count of ten or more. V usage is TRBV7-2 and J usage is TRBJ2-3; D gene unclear. The CDR3 runs to 13 residues. V was trimmed by 1 base and J by 8 bases, leaving 10 bases between them. Per germline, CDR1 SGHTA and CDR2 FQGNSA. The DNA for the CDR3 is TGTGCCAGCAGCTTAGACAGTTGGGTTACGCAGTATTTT. It yields the protein CASSLDSWVTQYF.

This clonotype occurred many times. The V call is TRBV5-1, the J call TRBJ2-1, with 7 bases fitting TRBD2. The V gene end was trimmed by 8 bases and the J gene end by 2 bases; junction bases not matched to a gene: 16. Germline V CDR1 and CDR2: SGHRS, YFSETQ. The CDR3 spans 17 residues. CDR3 nucleotides: TGCGCCAGTAAAAACCTCATCGGACTAGGGGCCTACAATGAGCAGTTCTTC. Translated: CASKNLIGLGAYNEQFF.

This clonotype was detected a few times. The V gene is TRBV18, the J gene TRBJ2-1; 7 positions match TRBD1. Trimming removed 3 bases from V and 2 bases from J; junction bases left unmatched: 7. The CDR3 has 16 residues. The germline CDR1 and CDR2 sequences are KGHSH and LQKENI. CDR3 DNA sequence: TGTGCCAGCTCACCGCACGACAGGGTCGCCTACAATGAGCAGTTCTTC. It is translated as CASSPHDRVAYNEQFF.

In this sample, this clonotype turned up many times. This chain joins TRBV14 and TRBJ2-7; TRBD1 matches at 7 bases. Germline loops: CDR1 SGHDN, CDR2 FVKESK. The CDR3 spans 13 residues. After removal of 4 bases from V and 3 bases from J, the junction contained 3 bases not matched to a gene. CDR3 sequence (DNA): TGTGCCAGCAGCCGGGGACAGAACTACGAGCAGTACTTC. Encoded protein: CASSRGQNYEQYF.

As regards this clonotype: Possible read error: a much larger clone is one base away. The chain joins TRBV7-2 to TRBJ1-4, with 9 nucleotides matching TRBD1. The CDR3 covers 17 residues. Per germline, CDR1 SGHTA and CDR2 FQGNSA. CDR3 amino acids: CANSPRQGGRYNEKLFF. In DNA, the CDR3 is TGTGCCAACAGCCCGCGACAGGGGGGACGATATAATGAAAAACTGTTTTTT.

Notes on this clonotype: A read error may produce the germline difference seen at one junction end. This chain joins TRBV12-3 or TRBV12-4 and TRBJ1-1; 7 bases align to TRBD1. This CDR3 has 14 amino acids. CDR3 sequence: CASSEKQGNAEAFF. The CDR3 region has the DNA TGTGCCAGCAGTGAAAAACAGGGGAACGCTGAAGCTTTCTTT.

This clonotype has ten or more counts. This chain joins TRBV15 and TRBJ2-7; 12 bases are shared with TRBD2. Germline loops: CDR1 LNHNV, CDR2 YYDKDF (reference sequence). There are 18 residues in the CDR3. Trimming removed 5 bases from V and 1 base from J; junction bases left unmatched: 12. CDR3 in amino acids: CATSPRLAGEGWSYEQYF. CDR3 nucleotide sequence: TGTGCCACCAGCCCCCGACTAGCGGGAGAAGGTTGGTCCTACGAGCAGTACTTC.